This record looks at one TCR beta chain sequence and its context. This record comes from a study of regulatory T cells in long-lasting Graves disease. As to time point: newly diagnosed GD, antithyroid drugs for less than 3 months. Following extraction of RNA from PBMCs, that RNA was used to make the TCR library. J gave up 4 bases and V 7 bases, and 4 bases lay outside the gene matches. Germline values: CDR1 SGHRS, CDR2 YFSETQ. The CDR3 is 13 amino acids. Through Arm-PCR of CDR3 regions and iRepertoire HTBI primers, TCR beta libraries were built. Each CDR3 protein is one row after TCRdb ran MiXCR on the multiplex PCR reads. The table has under 800,000 distinct CDR3 sequences, approximately 15% seen once; the top ten hold 18%. These data also formed part of another study, on T cells in Graves' hyperthyroidism and ophthalmopathy.

Source: peripheral blood mononuclear cells (PBMCs), taken at new diagnosis, from a patient treated with antithyroid drugs. The chain has TRBV5-1 and TRBJ2-1; 8 bases map to TRBD2. The TCR sequence derives from a woman in her twenties or thirties with Graves disease. CDR3 loop: CASGSGKYNEQFF. DNA of the CDR3: TGCGCCAGCGGTAGCGGGAAATACAATGAGCAGTTCTTC.